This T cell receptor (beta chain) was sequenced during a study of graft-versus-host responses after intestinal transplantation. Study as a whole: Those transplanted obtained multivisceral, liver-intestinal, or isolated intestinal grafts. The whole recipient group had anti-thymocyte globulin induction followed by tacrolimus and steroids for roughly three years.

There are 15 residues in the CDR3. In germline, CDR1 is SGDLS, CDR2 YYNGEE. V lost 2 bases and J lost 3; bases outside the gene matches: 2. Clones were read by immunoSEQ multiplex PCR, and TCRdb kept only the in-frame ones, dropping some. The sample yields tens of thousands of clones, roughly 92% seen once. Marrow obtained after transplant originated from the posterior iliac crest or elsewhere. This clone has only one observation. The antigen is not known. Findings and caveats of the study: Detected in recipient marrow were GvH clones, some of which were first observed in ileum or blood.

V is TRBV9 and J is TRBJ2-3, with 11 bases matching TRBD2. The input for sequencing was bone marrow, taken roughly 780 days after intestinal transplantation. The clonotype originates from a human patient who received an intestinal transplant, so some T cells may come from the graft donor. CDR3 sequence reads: CASSVLAGGTDTQYF. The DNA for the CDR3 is TGTGCCAGCAGCGTTTTAGCGGGAGGGACAGATACGCAGTATTTT.